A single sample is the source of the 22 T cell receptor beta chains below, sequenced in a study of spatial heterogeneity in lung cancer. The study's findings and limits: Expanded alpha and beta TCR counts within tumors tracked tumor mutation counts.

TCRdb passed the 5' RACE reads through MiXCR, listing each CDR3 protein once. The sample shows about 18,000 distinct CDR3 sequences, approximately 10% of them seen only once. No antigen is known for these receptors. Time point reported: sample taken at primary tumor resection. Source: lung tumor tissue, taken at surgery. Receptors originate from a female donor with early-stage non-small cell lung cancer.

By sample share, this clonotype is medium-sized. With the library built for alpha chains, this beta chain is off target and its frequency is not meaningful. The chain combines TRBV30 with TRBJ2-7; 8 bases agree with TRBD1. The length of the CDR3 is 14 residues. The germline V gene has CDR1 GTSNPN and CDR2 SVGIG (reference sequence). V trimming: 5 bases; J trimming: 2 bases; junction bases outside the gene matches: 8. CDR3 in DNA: TGTGCCTGGGCAACAGGGGGAAGCGCCTACGAGCAGTACTTC. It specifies CAWATGGSAYEQYF.

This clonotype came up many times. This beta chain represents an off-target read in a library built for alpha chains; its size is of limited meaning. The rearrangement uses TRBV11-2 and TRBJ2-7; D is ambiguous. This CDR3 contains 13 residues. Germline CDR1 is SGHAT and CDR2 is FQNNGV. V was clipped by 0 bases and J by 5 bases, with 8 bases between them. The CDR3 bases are TGTGCCAGCAGCTTAGATACGGCCAACGAGCAGTACTTC. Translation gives CASSLDTANEQYF. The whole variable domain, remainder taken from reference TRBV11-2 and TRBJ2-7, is EAGVAQSPRYKIIEKRQSVAFWCNPISGHATLYWYQQILGQGPKLLIQFQNNGVVDDSQLPKDRFSAERLKGVDSTLKIQPAKLEDSAVYLCASSLDTANEQYFGPGTRLTVT.

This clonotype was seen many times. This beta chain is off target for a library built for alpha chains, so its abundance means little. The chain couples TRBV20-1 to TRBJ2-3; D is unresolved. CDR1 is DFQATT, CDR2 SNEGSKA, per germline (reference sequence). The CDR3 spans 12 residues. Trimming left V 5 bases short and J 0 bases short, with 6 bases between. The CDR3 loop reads CSASDSTDTQYF. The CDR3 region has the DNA TGCAGTGCTTCGGACAGCACAGATACGCAGTATTTT.

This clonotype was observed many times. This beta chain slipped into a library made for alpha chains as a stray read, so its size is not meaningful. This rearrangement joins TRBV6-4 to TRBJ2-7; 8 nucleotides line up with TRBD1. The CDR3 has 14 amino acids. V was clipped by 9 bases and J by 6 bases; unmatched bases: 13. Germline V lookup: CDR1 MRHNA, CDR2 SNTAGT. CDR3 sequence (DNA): TGTGCCAGAGGGACAGGCGTAAACTCAGGCGAGCAGTACTTC. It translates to CARGTGVNSGEQYF.

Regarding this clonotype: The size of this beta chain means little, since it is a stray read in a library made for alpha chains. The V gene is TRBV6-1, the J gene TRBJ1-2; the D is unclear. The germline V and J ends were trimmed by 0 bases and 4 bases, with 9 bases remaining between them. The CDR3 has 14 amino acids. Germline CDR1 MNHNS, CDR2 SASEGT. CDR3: CASSEARAAYGYTF. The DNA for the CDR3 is TGTGCCAGCAGTGAAGCGCGGGCAGCCTATGGCTACACCTTC.

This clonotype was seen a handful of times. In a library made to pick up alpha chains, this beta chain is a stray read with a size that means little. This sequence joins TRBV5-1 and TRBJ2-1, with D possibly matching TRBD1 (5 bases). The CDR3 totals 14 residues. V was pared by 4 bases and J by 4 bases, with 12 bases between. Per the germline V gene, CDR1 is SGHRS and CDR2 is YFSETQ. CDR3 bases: TGCGCCAGCAGCCCAGAAGACAGTTACAATGAGCAGTTCTTC. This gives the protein CASSPEDSYNEQFF. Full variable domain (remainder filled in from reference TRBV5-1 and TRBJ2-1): KAGVTQTPRYLIKTRGQQVTLSCSPISGHRSVSWYQQTPGQGLQFLFEYFSETQRNKGNFPGRFSGRQFSNSRSEMNVSTLELGDSALYLCASSPEDSYNEQFFGPGTRLTVL.

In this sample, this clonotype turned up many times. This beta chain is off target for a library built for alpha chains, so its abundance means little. CDR3: CAISAHDRETYEQYF. The CDR3 DNA reads as TGTGCCATCAGTGCTCACGACAGGGAAACCTACGAGCAGTACTTC. V is TRBV10-3 and J is TRBJ2-7; 7 bases line up with TRBD1. The ends lost 4 bases at V and 2 bases at J; junction bases unmatched: 8. Per germline, CDR1 ENHRY and CDR2 SYGVKD. The CDR3 is 15 residues long.

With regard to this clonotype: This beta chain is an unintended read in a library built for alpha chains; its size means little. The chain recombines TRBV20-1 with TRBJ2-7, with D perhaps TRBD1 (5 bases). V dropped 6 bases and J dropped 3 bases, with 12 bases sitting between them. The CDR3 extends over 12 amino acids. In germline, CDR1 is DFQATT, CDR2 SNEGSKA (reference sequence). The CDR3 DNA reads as TGCAGTGCGATCGAAGGGGACTACGAGCAGTACTTC. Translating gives CSAIEGDYEQYF.

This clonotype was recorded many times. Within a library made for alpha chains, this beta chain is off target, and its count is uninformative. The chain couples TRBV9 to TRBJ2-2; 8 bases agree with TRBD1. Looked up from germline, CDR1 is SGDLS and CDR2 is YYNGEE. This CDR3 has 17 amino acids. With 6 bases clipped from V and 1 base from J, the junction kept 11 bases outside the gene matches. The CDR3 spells CASNKGQGALNTGELFF. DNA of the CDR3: TGTGCCAGCAATAAGGGTCAGGGGGCATTGAACACCGGGGAGCTGTTTTTT.

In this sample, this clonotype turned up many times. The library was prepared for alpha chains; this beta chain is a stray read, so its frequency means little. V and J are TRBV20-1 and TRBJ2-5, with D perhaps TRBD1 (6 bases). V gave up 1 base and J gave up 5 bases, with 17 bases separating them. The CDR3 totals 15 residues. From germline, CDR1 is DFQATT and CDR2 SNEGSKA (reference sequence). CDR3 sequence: CSARAFGTPKETQYF. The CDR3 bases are TGCAGTGCTAGAGCATTCGGGACACCGAAGGAGACCCAGTACTTC.

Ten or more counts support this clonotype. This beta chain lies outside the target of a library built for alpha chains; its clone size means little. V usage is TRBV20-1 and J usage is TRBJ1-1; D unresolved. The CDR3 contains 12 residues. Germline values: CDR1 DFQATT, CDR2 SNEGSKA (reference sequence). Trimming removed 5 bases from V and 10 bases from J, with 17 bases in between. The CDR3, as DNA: TGCAGTGCTGGAGCCGGGGTACGCGGAGCTTTCTTT. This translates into CSAGAGVRGAFF.

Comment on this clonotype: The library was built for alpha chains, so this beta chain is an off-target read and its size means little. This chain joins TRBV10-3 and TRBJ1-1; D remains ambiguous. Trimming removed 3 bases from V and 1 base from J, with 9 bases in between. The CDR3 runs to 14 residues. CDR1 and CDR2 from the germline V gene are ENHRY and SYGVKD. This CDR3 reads CAISDGLANTEAFF. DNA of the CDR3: TGTGCCATCAGTGACGGGTTAGCGAACACTGAAGCTTTCTTT.

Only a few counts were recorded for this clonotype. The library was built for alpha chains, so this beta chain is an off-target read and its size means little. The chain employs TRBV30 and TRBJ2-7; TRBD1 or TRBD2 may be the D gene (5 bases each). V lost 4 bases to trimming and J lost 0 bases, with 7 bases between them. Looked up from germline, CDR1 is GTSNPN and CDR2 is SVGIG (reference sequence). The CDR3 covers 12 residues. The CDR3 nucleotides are TGTGCCTGGACAGGGACCTCCTACGAGCAGTACTTC. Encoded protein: CAWTGTSYEQYF. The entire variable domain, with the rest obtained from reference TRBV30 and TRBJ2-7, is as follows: SQTIHQWPATLVQPVGSPLSLECTVEGTSNPNLYWYRQAAGRGLQLLFYSVGIGQISSEVPQNLSASRPQDRQFILSSKKLLLSDSGFYLCAWTGTSYEQYFGPGTRLTVT.

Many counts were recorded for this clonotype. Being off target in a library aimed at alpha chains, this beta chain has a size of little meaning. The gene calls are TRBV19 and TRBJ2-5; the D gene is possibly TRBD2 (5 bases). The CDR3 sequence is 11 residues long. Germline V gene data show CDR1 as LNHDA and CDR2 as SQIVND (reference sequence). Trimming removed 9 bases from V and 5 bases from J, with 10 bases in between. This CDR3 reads CARREGETQYF. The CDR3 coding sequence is TGTGCCAGGAGAGAGGGTGAGACCCAGTACTTC.

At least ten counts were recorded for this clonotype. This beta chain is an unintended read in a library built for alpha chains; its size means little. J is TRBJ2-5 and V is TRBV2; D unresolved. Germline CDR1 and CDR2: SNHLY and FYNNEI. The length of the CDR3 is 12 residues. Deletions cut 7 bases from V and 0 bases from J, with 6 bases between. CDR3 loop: CASNNDQETQYF. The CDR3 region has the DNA TGTGCCAGCAATAACGACCAAGAGACCCAGTACTTC.

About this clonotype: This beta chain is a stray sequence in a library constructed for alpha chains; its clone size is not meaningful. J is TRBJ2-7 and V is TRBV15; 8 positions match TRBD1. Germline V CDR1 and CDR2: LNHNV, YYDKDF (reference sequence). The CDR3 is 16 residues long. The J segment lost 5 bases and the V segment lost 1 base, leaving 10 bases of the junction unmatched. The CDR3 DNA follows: TGTGCCACCAGCAGAGGCTACGGACAGGGCGAGGACGAGCAGTACTTC. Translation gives CATSRGYGQGEDEQYF.

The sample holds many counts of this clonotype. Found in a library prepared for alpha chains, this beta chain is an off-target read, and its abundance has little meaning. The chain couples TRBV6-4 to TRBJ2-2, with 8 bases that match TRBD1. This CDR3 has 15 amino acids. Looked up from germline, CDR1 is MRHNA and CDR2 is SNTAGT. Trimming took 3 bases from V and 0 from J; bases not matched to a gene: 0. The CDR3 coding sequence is TGTGCCAGCAGTGAACAGGGGGCGAACACCGGGGAGCTGTTTTTT. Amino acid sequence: CASSEQGANTGELFF.

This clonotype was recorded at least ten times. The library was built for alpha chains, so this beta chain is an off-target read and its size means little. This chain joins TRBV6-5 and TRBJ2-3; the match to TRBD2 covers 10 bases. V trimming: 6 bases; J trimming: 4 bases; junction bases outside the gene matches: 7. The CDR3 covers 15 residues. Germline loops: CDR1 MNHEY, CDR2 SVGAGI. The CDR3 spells CASRLPGTSADTQYF. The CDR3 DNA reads TGTGCCAGCAGACTCCCAGGGACTAGCGCAGATACGCAGTATTTT.

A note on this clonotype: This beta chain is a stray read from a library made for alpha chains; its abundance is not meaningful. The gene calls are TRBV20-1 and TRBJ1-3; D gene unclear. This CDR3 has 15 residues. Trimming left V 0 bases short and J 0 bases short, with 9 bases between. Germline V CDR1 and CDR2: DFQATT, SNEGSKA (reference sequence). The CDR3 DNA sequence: TGCAGTGCTAGAGATCCTAGGACCTCTGGAAACACCATATATTTT. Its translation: CSARDPRTSGNTIYF.

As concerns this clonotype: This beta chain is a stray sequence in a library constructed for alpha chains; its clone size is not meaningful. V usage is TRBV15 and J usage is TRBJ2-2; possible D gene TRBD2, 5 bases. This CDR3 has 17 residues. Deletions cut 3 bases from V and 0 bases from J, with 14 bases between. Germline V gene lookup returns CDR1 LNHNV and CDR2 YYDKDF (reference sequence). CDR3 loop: CATSSPWASPNTGELFF. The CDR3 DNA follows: TGTGCCACCAGCAGCCCTTGGGCTAGCCCGAACACCGGGGAGCTGTTTTTT.

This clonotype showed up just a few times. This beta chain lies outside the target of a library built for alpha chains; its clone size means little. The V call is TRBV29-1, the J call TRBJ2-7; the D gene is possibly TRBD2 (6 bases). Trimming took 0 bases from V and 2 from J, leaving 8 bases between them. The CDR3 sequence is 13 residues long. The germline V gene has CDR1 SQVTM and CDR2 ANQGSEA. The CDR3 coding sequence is TGCAGCGTTGAAGATGGCGGGACCTACGAGCAGTACTTC. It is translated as CSVEDGGTYEQYF.

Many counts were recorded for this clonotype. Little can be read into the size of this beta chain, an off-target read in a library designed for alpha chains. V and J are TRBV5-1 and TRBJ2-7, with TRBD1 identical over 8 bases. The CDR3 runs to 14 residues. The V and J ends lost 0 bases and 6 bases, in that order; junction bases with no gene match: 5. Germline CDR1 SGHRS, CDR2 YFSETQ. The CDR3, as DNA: TGCGCCAGCAGCTTGGGTCCAGGGGGCTCCGAGCAGTACTTC. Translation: CASSLGPGGSEQYF.